This T cell receptor beta chain was identified in a study of blood T cell repertoires in COVID-19. Trimming took 0 bases from V and 7 from J; bases not matched to a gene: 4. The CDR3 covers 14 residues. The V gene's germline CDR1 is SGDLS and CDR2 YYNGEE. This clone was seen a single time. The assay was immunoSEQ multiplex PCR, and TCRdb's table has in-frame clones only and misses some. Of hundreds of thousands of clones in the sample, roughly 88% were seen once. Specimen: PBMCs or T cells enriched from blood (not recorded which). The sequence was collected from a woman under 30 who had been exposed to COVID-19. V gene TRBV9 combines with J gene TRBJ1-5; 7 bases match TRBD1. As DNA, the CDR3 is TGTGCCAGCAGCGTAGGAGGGGGCGGGCAGCCCCAGCATTTT. Translation: CASSVGGGGQPQHF.